The text below deals with one TCR beta chain. Its cognate antigen has yet to be identified. Base qualities are not at hand, and no much larger clone is one base apart. Healthy HIV-negative adults with no recently reported acute infections or vaccinations were included as donors. All donors were Caucasian adults living in Nashville, Tennessee, USA. CD4+ T cells were enriched by magnetic negative selection; naive cells were then positively selected on CD45RA, and the negative fraction formed the memory subset. Blood was obtained by leukapheresis, after which PBMCs were separated by Ficoll-Histopaque density gradient centrifugation and cryopreserved in liquid nitrogen vapor phase. Purity and quantity of every magnetically sorted T cell population were checked by analytical flow cytometry. Genomic DNA was isolated from every sorted fraction and measured by UV absorbance on a Nanodrop 2000c. V is pared back by 5 bases and J by 3 bases, with 11 bases lying between the germline termini. Sequences PRHDT (CDR1) and FYEKMQ (CDR2) are obtained from the germline V gene (reference sequence). The CDR3 sequence holds 14 residues, the cysteine and phenylalanine included. Kept here is only the CDR3 DNA, which spans 42 bases and is read in frame from base 1.

TCR CDR3 regions were amplified from genomic DNA by multiplex PCR using the deep immunoSEQ assay. Extracted genomic DNA from each cell subset was spread evenly across all wells of several immunoSEQ 96-well plates, with each plate serving as a replicate. For sorted subsets, around 200 ng genomic DNA, equal to about 30,000 T cell genomes, was loaded into each replicate PCR. The purified libraries were quantified using a Qubit 3.0 fluorometer, sized with a Bioanalyzer 2100, and then quantified again using the KAPA Library Quantification kit. A separate single-read 150-cycle Illumina NextSeq 550 flow cell was used to sequence each immunoSEQ 96-well plate. In the source study's methods: Because only junctional sequences without quality scores were contained in the immunoSEQ output, filtering matching that applied to full-length reads could not be performed. Sequences were annotated with PyIR, a Python wrapper for IgBLAST v1.9, and V/J genes and CDR3 were assigned using IMGT germline references. Any read was removed if the V/J assignment was weak (E-value above 1e-6), the CDR3 was missing, or the read contained stop codons, out-of-frame junctions, or ambiguous translated residues. V3J clonotypes were defined as sequences sharing an identical inferred V gene, J gene, and CDR3 amino acid sequence. Percentage overlap between repertoires was computed as shared unique clonotypes divided by the size of the smaller repertoire. Richness of each repertoire was evaluated using RTK rarefaction, the Chao1 estimator, and Recon v2.1 estimates of unobserved clonotypes. Generation probabilities for all TCRbeta clonotypes obtained by the gDNA method from a few donors were computed using OLGA. This immuneACCESS table, as held by TCRdb, lists in-frame sequences with V and J called but not all clones. Of the missing ones, under half trace to an unresolved V gene in checked studies; the others have no known cause. V and J calls and clone size are copied from that table; D and trimming were computed from the DNA. In this sample the table shows approximately 2,300,000 clones, 85% to 95% of which occur a single time. The top ten clones comprise 0.37% of the sample.

This entry belongs to a study of shared clonotypes between healthy human individuals (TCRdb year 2020). About the investigation overall: A few men and two women, aged 18 to 49 years, made up the cohort. For each donor, CD4 naive and CD4 memory were each run on three plates, CD8 naive on two plates, and CD8 memory on one plate. To estimate repertoire size and how much clonotypes are shared between individuals, the study performed deep sequencing of blood TCR repertoires from about five healthy adults. To increase sequencing depth and limit assay-specific biases, different laboratories used diverse techniques to prepare libraries and sequence TCR repertoires. Between about 0.9 and 8.9 billion PBMCs per donor were obtained by leukapheresis.

General study outcomes and caveats: Based on pairwise subsampling, the degree of clonotype sharing among donors was expected to be affected by sequencing depth. Even with the large sequencing depth, rarefaction of the sorted-subset datasets indicated that sequencing was incomplete. Sampling was limited to blood, and TCR repertoires in tissue likely differ from TCR repertoires in blood. Higher generation probabilities were observed for clonotypes shared by all four sorted-subset donors than for non-shared clonotypes. Because the study included a small number of donors, the genetic and exposure-history diversity represented was limited. Estimated clonotype richness was generally larger for naive than for memory subsets. About 5% of naive CD4, around 4% of naive CD8, approximately 2.2% of memory CD4, and around 0.42% of memory CD8 clonotypes were shared across several donors.

The chain joins TRBV13 to TRBJ1-3, with the identity of the D gene unclear. This clonotype was sampled from a man aged 18 to 35 in good health. Some clones in this sample may be carry-over from other donors' samples. Sequenced sample: naive CD4+ T cells from PBMCs. The meaning of the sample's cell subset or site label: CD45RA+ positively selected. CDR3 reads: CASSPLIVGNTIYF. The nucleotide sequence is given as TGTGCCAGCAGCCCCCTTATTGTTGGAAACACCATATATTTT.